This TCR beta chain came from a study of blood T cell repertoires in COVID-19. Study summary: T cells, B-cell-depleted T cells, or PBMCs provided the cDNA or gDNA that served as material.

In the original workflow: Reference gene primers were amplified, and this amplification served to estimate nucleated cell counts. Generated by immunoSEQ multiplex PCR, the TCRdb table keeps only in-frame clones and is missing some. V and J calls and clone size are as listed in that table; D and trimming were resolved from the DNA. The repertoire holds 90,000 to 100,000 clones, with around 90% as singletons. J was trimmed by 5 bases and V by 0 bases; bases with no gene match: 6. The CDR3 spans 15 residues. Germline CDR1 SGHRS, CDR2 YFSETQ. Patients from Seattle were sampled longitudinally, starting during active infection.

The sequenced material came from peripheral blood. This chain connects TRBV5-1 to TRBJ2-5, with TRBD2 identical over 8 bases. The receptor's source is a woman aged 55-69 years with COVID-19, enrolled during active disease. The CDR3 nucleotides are TGCGCCAGCAGCTTGGGCGGCGGGGGGTACGAGACCCAGTACTTC. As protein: CASSLGGGGYETQYF. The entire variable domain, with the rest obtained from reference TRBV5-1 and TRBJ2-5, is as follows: KAGVTQTPRYLIKTRGQQVTLSCSPISGHRSVSWYQQTPGQGLQFLFEYFSETQRNKGNFPGRFSGRQFSNSRSEMNVSTLELGDSALYLCASSLGGGGYETQYFGPGTRLLVL.